The 2 T cell receptor beta chains presented below share a single source sample, sequenced in a study of OX40 agonist ivuxolimab in advanced cancers. Measured with immunoSEQ multiplex PCR; TCRdb has only the in-frame clones, and not every one. The data show approximately 77,000 clones, with roughly 80% seen just once and 0.51% held by the top ten. Here the sequenced sample was CD4+ or CD8+ T cells sorted from blood, taken in a trial of the OX40 agonist ivuxolimab. The receptors originated from an adult with an advanced solid tumor such as melanoma, head and neck, liver or kidney cancer.

The chain combines TRBV14 with TRBJ2-1, with TRBD2 matching over 11 bases. J gave up 7 bases and V 4 bases, and 6 bases lay outside the gene matches. Looked up from germline, CDR1 is SGHDN and CDR2 is FVKESK. This CDR3 spans 15 amino acids. The CDR3 region has the DNA TGTGCCAGCAGCCTGGGGTCTAGCGGGGGGAATGAGCAGTTCTTC. Translation gives CASSLGSSGGNEQFF.

The CDR3 nucleotides are TGTGCCAGCAGTTGGAGTACAAACCAAGAGACCCAGTACTTC. This gives the protein CASSWSTNQETQYF. The chain employs TRBV6-1 and TRBJ2-5; no clear D. The CDR3 spans 14 residues. Germline CDR1 is MNHNS and CDR2 is SASEGT. The V end was cut by 5 bases, the J end by 0 bases, with 10 bases between.